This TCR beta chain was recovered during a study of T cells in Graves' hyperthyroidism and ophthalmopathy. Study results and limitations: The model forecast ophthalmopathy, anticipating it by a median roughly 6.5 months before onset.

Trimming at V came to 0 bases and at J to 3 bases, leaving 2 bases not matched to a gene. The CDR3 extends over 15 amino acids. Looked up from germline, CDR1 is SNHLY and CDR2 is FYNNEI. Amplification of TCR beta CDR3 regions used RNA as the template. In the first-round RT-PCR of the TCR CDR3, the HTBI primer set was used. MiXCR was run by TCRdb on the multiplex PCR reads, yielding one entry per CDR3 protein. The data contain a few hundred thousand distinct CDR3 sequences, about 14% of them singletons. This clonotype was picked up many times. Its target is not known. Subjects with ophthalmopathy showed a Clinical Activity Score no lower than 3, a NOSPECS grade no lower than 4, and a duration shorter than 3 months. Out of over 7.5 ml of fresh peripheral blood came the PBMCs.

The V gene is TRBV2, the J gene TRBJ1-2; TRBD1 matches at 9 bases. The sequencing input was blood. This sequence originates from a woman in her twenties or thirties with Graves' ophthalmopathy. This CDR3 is CASSEARTGDYGYTF. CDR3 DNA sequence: TGTGCCAGCAGTGAAGCGAGGACAGGGGACTATGGCTACACCTTC. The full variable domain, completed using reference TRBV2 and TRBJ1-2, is EPEVTQTPSHQVTQMGQEVILRCVPISNHLYFYWYRQILGQKVEFLVSFYNNEISEKSEIFDDQFSVERPDGSNFTLKIRSTKLEDSAMYFCASSEARTGDYGYTFGSGTRLTVV.